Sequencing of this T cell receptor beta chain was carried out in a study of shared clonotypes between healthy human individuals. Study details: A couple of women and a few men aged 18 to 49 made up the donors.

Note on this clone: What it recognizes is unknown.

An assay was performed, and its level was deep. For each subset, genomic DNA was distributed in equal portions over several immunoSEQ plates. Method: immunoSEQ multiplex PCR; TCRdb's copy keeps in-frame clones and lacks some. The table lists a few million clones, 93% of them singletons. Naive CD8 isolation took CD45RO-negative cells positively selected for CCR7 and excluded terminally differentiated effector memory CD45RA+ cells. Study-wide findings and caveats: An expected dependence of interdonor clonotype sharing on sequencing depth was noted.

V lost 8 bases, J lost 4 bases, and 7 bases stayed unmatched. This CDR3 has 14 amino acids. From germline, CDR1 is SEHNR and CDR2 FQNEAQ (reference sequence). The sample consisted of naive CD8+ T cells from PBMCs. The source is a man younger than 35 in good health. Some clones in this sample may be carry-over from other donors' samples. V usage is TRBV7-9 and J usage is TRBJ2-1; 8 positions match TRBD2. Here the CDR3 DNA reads TGTGCCAGCGACACTAGCGGCCATTACAATGAGCAGTTCTTC. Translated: CASDTSGHYNEQFF.